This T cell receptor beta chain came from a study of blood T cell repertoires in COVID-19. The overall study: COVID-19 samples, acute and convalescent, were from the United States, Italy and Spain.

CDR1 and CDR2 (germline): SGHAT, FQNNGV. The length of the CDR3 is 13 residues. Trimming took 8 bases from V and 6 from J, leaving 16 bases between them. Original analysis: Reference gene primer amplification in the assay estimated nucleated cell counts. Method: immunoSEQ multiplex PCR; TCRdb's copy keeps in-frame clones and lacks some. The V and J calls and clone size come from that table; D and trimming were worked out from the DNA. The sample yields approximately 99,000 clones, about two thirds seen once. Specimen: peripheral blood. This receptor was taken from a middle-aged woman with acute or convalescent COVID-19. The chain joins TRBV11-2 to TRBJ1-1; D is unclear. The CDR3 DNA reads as TGTGCCAGCCGCTCCCTTAGCGTTCCTGAAGCTTTCTTT. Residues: CASRSLSVPEAFF.